This T cell receptor beta chain was captured by sequencing in a study of beta chain features in type 1 diabetes (dated by TCRdb to 2016 to 2019). In terms of the full investigation: Mean age, gender distribution, total cell number and subset yield were not different between patients and healthy donors. Across all samples, some 100,000,000 sorted cells were examined, and cell number per subset correlated strongly with RNA yield. Naive and central memory subsets were obtained from all 28 donors, but regulatory and stem cell-like memory subsets were isolated from only 8 patients and about 8 healthy donors. The study compared the TCRB repertoires of sorted circulating CD4+ T cell subsets in recently diagnosed type 1 diabetes patients with those in matched healthy donors. Beyond this particular receptor, the publication reports: In all four CD4+ subsets, TCRB CDR3 length was moderately but significantly shorter in type 1 diabetes patients. Because the HLA sub-analyses included only small numbers of individuals, any influence of HLA type on TCRB rearrangement was left unresolved. At VDJ recombination sites, type 1 diabetes patients had fewer insertions and more deleted nucleotides, which implies abnormalities in thymic rearrangement. Because cDNA was sequenced instead of genomic DNA, highly expressing activated cells could be over-represented, though the groups showed no difference in activation or CD3 levels. Shorter templates might have been favored by PCR, but patient and control samples were amplified and corrected together, so both groups would have been affected equally by any skew. The naive, central memory and regulatory TCRB repertoires appeared to resemble one another more closely among patients than among healthy donors.

All of the isolated RNA was reverse transcribed with the High Capacity cDNA Reverse Transcription Kit, so expressed TCRB transcripts were sequenced. Deep immunoSEQ sequencing was applied to naive, central memory and regulatory T cell samples, giving an average of roughly 3.5 million total reads per sample. After sorted cells were lysed in RLT buffer, RNA was extracted with DNase-treated RNeasy Micro or Mini kits, with the choice depending on cell number. To prevent cross-contamination, each cell subset was processed individually, whereas patient and healthy donor samples were processed jointly. TCRB sequences were amplified from cDNA with the immunoSEQ multiplex PCR, producing 87-bp fragments spanning the CDR3 region. The amplicons were sequenced using the Illumina HiSeq platform. Regarding the original processing steps: Synthetic template baselines were used to correct PCR bias computationally, reads within Hamming distance 2 were collapsed, and singletons that could not be merged were discarded. Reads were aligned against IMGT to assign V, D and J genes, CDR3 length and insertions or deletions at six rearrangement sites. Within each subset, clonotype counts were normalized to the number of sorted cells before true diversity and Gini coefficients were calculated with the tcR R package. Repertoire sharing was quantified using the overlap coefficient calculated on TCRB nucleotide sequences. Out-of-frame TCRB sequences from naive cells were analyzed to stand in for the pre-selection repertoire. TCRdb retrieved this table from immuneACCESS and kept in-frame rearrangements only. Not all clones are present; in checked studies, unresolved V genes account for under half, and no reason is known for the remainder. Clonal size and the V and J genes are those of that table, whereas D and trimming came from the DNA. This sample has 390,000 or so clones in its table, and approximately 15% of those were observed once. 0.035% to 0.045% of the sample is taken by the ten largest.

Each donor gave one peripheral blood draw, approximately 0.11 L on average, collected into heparinised tubes. A BD FACSAria II and a panel including CD45RO, CCR7, CD25, CD127, CD95 and CD27 were used to sort naive, central memory, regulatory and stem cell-like memory CD4+ T cells. Every sorted population had a purity above 95%. PBMCs were isolated right away by Lymphoprep density gradient centrifugation and were stained directly, without culture. So that batch effects would be minimized, each experiment stained and sorted samples in pairs, pairing one healthy donor with one patient. This clone has only a few counts. The antigen it recognizes is unknown. No base quality information exists; no much larger clone differs at one position. From cysteine to phenylalanine, the CDR3 is 15 amino acids long. The DNA shown is the 45-base CDR3, in frame from base 1. V is cut by 5 bases and J by 9 bases, and the space between the germline ends is 20 bases. The germline V gene provides CDR1 SGHTA and CDR2 FQGNSA.

The chain couples TRBV7-2 to TRBJ2-4, and TRBD1 may be the D gene, going by 6 matching bases. The source is a man aged 30-40 years in good health. The sequenced material came from naive CD4+ T cells from blood. The cell subset or site label here, explained by the study, means: true naive CD4+ T cells. The encoded CDR3 is CASSPRTVPHGIQYF. Here is the DNA: TGTGCCAGCAGCCCGCGGACAGTCCCTCATGGCATTCAGTACTTC.